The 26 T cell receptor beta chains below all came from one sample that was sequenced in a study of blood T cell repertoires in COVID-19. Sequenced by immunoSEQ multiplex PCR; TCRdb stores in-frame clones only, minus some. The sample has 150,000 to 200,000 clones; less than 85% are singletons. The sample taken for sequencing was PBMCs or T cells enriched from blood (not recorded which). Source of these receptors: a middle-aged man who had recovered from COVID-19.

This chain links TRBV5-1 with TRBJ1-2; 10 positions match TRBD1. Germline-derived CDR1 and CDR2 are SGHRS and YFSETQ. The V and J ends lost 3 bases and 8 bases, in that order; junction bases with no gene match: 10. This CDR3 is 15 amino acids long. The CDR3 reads CASSSATGTGEGYTF. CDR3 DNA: TGCGCCAGCAGCTCTGCTACCGGGACAGGGGAAGGCTACACCTTC.

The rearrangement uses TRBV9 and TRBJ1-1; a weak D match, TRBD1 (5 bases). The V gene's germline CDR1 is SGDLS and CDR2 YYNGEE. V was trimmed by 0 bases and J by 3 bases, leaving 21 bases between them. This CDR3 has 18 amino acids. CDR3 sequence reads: CASSVEFSQGSGDTEAFF. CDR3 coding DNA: TGTGCCAGCAGCGTAGAATTCTCCCAGGGTAGTGGGGACACTGAAGCTTTCTTT.

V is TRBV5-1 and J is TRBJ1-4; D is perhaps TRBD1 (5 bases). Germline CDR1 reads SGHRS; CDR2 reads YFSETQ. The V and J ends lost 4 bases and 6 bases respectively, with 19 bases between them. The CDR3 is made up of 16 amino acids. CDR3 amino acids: CASSPSATASYEKLFF. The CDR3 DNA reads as TGCGCCAGCAGCCCTTCCGCGACAGCCTCTTATGAAAAACTGTTTTTT.

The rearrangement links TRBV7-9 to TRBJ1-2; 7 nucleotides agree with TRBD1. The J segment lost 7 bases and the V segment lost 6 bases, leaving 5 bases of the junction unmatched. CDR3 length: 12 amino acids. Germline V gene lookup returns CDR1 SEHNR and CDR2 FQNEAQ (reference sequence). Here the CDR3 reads CASRARGPGYTF. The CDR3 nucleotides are TGTGCCAGCAGAGCGAGGGGGCCTGGCTACACCTTC.

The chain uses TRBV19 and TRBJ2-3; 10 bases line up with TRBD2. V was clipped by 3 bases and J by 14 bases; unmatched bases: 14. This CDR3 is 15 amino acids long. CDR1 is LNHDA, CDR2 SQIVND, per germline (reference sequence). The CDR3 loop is CASSIPLAGVARTYF. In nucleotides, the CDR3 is TGTGCCAGTAGTATCCCCCTAGCGGGGGTCGCCCGAACGTATTTT.

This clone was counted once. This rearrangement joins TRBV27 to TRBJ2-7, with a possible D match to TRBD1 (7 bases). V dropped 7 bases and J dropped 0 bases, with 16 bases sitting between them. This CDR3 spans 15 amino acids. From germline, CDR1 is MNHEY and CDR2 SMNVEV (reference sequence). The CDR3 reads CASTRSGGSSYEQYF. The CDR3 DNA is TGTGCCAGCACCCGGTCAGGGGGGAGCTCCTACGAGCAGTACTTC.

The CDR3 protein is CASSQGAMVGYGYTF. The CDR3 DNA follows: TGTGCCAGCAGCCAAGGGGCGATGGTGGGCTATGGCTACACCTTC. The gene calls are TRBV3-1 (or the pseudogene TRBV3-2) and TRBJ1-2; D not resolved. Trimming took off 1 base at V and 4 bases at J, with 13 bases between the two ends. The CDR3 contains 15 residues. Looked up from germline, CDR1 is LGHDT and CDR2 is YNNKEL (reference sequence).

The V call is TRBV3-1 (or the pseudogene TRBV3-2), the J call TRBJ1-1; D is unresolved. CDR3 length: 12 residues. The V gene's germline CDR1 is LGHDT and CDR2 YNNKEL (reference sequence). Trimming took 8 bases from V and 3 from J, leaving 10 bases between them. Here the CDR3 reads CASSNTHTEAFF. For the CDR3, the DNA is TGTGCCAGCTCCAACACCCACACTGAAGCTTTCTTT.

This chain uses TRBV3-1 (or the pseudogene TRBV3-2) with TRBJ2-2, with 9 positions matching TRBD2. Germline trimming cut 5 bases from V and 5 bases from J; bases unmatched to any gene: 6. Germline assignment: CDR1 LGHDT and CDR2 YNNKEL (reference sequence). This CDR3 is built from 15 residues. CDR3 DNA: TGTGCCAGCAGCTCCCTGGCGGGGGGGACCGGGGAGCTGTTTTTT. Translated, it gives CASSSLAGGTGELFF.

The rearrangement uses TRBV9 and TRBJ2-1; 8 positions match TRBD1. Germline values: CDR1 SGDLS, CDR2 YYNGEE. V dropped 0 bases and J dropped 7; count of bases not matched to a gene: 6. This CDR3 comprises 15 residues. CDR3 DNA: TGTGCCAGCAGCGTAGGCGGGCAGGGGGCGAATGAGCAGTTCTTC. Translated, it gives CASSVGGQGANEQFF. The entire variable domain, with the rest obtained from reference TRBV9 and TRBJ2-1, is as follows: DSGVTQTPKHLITATGQRVTLRCSPRSGDLSVYWYQQSLDQGLQFLIQYYNGEERAKGNILERFSAQQFPDLHSELNLSSLELGDSALYFCASSVGGQGANEQFFGPGTRLTVL.

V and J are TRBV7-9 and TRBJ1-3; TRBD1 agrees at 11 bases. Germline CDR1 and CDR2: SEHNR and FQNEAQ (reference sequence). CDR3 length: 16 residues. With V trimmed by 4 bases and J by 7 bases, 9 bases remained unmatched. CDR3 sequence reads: CASSSGTGQGGNTIYF. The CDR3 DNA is TGTGCCAGCAGCTCGGGGACGGGACAGGGGGGCAACACCATATATTTT.

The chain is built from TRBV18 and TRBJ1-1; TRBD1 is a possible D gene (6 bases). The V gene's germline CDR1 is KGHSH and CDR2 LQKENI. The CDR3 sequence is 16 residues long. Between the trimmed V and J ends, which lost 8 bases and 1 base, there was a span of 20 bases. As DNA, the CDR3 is TGTGCCAGCCTTCGACAGGCCCAGGAGTGGAACACTGAAGCTTTCTTT. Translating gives CASLRQAQEWNTEAFF.

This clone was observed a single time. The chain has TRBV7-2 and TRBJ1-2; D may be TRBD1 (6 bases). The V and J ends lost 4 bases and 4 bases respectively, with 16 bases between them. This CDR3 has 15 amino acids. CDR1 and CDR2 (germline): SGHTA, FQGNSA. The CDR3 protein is CASSSGQREPYGYTF. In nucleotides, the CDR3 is TGTGCCAGCAGCTCAGGACAGCGAGAACCCTATGGCTACACCTTC.

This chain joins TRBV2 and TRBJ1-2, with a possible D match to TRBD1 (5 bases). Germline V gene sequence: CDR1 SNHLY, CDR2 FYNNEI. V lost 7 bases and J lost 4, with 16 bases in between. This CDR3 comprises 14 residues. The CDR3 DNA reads TGTGCCAGCACCTTCGTGCAGGGCGGCTATGGCTACACCTTC. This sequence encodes CASTFVQGGYGYTF.

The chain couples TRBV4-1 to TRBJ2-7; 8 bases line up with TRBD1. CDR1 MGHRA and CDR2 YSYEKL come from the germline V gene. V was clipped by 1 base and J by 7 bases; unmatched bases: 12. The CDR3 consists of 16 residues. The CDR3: CASSQAQGQGAREQYF. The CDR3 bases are TGCGCCAGCAGCCAAGCCCAGGGCCAGGGGGCAAGGGAGCAGTACTTC.

The chain's CDR3 is CASSQPGLAGRAYSTDTQYF. The CDR3, as DNA: TGCGCCAGCAGCCAGCCGGGACTAGCGGGACGGGCGTATAGTACAGATACGCAGTATTTT. The rearrangement joins TRBV4-1 to TRBJ2-3, with TRBD2 identical over 13 bases. Germline V gene lookup returns CDR1 MGHRA and CDR2 YSYEKL. The V gene end was trimmed by 3 bases and the J gene end by 3 bases; junction bases not matched to a gene: 15. The CDR3 extends over 20 amino acids.

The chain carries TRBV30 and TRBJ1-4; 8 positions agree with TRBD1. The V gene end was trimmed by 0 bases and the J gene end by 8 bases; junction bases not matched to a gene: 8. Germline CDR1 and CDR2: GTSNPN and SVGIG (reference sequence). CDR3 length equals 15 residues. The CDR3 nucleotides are TGTGCCTGGAGTGTACAGGGGGGAAAAGGAGAAAAACTGTTTTTT. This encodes CAWSVQGGKGEKLFF.

The CDR3 protein is CATSDRLTDTQYF. The CDR3 DNA reads as TGTGCCACCAGTGACAGACTCACAGATACGCAGTATTTT. The chain couples TRBV24-1 to TRBJ2-3; D ambiguous. Germline CDR1 is KGHDR and CDR2 is SFDVKD. The CDR3 length is 13 residues. Deletions cut 4 bases from V and 2 bases from J, with 6 bases between.

Here the CDR3 reads CASSQVRGGVTETQYF. The DNA of the CDR3 is TGCGCCAGCAGCCAAGTGCGGGGCGGGGTAACGGAGACCCAGTACTTC. This chain links TRBV4-1 with TRBJ2-5; perhaps TRBD2 as D (6 bases). This CDR3 has 16 amino acids. The ends were cut back, 1 base at V and 5 bases at J, with 17 bases in the middle. The germline gives CDR1 MGHRA, CDR2 YSYEKL.

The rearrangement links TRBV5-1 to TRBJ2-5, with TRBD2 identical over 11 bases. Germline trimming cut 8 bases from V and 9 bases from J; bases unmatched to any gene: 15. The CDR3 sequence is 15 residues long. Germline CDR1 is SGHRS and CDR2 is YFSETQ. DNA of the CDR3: TGCGCCAGTGGGACCGGGACTAGCGGCCCCCAGGCCCAGTACTTC. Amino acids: CASGTGTSGPQAQYF. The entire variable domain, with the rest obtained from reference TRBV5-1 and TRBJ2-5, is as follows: KAGVTQTPRYLIKTRGQQVTLSCSPISGHRSVSWYQQTPGQGLQFLFEYFSETQRNKGNFPGRFSGRQFSNSRSEMNVSTLELGDSALYLCASGTGTSGPQAQYFGPGTRLLVL.

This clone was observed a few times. The CDR3 protein is CASKDRGTSYEQYF. The CDR3 bases are TGTGCCAGTAAGGACAGGGGAACCTCCTACGAGCAGTACTTC. This rearrangement joins TRBV19 to TRBJ2-7; 9 positions agree with TRBD1. The CDR3 spans 14 residues. CDR1 and CDR2 from the germline V gene are LNHDA and SQIVND (reference sequence). V was clipped by 7 bases and J by 0 bases; unmatched bases: 4.

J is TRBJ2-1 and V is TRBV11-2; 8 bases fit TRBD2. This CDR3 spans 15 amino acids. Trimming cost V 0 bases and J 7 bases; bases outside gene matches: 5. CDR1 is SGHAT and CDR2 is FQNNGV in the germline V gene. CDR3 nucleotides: TGTGCCAGCAGCTTAGACCGGGGGGGCCCGAATGAGCAGTTCTTC. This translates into CASSLDRGGPNEQFF.

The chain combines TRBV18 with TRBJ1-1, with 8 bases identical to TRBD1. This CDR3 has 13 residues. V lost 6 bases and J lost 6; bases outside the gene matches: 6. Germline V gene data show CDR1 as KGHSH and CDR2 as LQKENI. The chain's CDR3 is CASSHGQGAEAFF. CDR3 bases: TGTGCCAGCTCGCACGGACAGGGAGCTGAAGCTTTCTTT.

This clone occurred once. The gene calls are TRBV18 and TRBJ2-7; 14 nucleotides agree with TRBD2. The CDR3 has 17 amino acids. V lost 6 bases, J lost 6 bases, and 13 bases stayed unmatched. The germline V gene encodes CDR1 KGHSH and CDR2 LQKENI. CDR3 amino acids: CASSPTSGGARSGEQYF. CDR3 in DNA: TGTGCCAGCTCCCCGACTAGCGGGGGGGCCCGGTCCGGCGAGCAGTACTTC.

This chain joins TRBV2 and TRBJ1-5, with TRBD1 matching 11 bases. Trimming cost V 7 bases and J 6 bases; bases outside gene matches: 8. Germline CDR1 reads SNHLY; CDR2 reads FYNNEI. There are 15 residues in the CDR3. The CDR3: CASMGDRGFGQPQHF. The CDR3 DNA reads TGTGCCAGCATGGGGGACAGGGGGTTCGGTCAGCCCCAGCATTTT.

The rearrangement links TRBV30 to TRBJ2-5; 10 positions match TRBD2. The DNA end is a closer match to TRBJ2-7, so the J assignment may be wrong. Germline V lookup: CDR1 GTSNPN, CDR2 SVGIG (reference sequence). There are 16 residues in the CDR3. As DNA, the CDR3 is TGTGCCTGGAGAAAGCTAGCGGGGGACTTATTCTACGAGCAGTACTTC. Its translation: CAWRKLAGDLFYEQYF.